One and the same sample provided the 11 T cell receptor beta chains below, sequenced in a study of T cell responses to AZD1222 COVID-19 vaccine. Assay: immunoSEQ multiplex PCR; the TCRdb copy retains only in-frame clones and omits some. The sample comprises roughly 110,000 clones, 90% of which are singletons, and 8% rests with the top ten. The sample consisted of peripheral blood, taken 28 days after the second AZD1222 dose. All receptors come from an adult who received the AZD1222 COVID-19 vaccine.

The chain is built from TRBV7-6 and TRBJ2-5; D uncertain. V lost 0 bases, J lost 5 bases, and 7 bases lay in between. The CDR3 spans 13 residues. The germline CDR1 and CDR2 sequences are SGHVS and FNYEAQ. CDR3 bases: TGTGCCAGCAGCTTAGCAGGGCGGGAGACCCAGTACTTC. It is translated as CASSLAGRETQYF.

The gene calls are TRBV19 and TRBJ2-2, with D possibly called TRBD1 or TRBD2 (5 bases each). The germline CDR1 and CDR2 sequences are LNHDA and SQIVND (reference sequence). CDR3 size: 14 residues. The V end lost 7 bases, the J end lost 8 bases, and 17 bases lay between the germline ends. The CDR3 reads CASIGAPRRGELFF. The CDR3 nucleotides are TGTGCCAGTATCGGGGCCCCTCGGCGTGGGGAGCTGTTTTTT.

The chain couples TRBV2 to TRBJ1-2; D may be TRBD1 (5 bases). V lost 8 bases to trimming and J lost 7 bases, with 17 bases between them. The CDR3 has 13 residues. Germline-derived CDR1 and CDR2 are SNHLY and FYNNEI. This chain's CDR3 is CASGVVREGGYTF. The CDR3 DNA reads TGTGCCAGCGGGGTGGTCAGGGAGGGTGGCTACACCTTC.

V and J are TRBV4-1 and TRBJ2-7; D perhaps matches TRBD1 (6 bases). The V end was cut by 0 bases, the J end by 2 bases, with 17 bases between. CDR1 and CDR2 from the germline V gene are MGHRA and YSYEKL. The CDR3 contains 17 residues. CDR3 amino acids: CASSQEGARQVAYEQYF. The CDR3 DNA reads TGCGCCAGCAGCCAAGAGGGGGCTCGACAGGTGGCCTACGAGCAGTACTTC.

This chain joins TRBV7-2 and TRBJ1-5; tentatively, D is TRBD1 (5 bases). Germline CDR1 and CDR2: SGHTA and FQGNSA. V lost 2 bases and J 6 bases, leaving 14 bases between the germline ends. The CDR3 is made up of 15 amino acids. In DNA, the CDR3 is TGTGCCAGCAGCTTACAGGGAGGCGGCGGTCAGCCCCAGCATTTT. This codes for CASSLQGGGGQPQHF.

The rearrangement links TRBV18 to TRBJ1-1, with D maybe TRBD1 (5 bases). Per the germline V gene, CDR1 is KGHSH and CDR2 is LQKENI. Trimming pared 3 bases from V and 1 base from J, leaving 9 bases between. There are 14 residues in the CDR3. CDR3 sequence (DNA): TGTGCCAGCTCACCGACCGACAGGAACACTGAAGCTTTCTTT. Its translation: CASSPTDRNTEAFF.

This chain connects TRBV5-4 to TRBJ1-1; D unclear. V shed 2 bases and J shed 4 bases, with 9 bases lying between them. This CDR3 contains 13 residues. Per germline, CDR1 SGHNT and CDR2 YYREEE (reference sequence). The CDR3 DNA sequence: TGTGCCAGCAGCTTTACCGGTGGCACTGAAGCTTTCTTT. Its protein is CASSFTGGTEAFF.

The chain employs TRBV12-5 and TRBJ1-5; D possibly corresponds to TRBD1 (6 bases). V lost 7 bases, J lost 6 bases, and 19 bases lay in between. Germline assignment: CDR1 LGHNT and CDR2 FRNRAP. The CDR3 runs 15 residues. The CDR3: CASAQDREGSQPQHF. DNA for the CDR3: TGTGCTAGTGCCCAGGACAGAGAGGGTAGTCAGCCCCAGCATTTT.

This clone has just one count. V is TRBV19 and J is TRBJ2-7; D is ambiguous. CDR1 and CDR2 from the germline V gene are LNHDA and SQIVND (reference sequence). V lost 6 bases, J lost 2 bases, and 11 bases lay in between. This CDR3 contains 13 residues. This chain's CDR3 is CASSPSLAYEQYF. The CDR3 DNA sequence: TGTGCCAGTAGCCCATCCCTCGCCTACGAGCAGTACTTC.

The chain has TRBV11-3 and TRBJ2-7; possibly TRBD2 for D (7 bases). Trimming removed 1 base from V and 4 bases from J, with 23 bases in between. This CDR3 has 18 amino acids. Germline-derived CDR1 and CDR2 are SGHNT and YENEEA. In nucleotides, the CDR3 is TGTGCCAGCAGCTTAGGAGATTCTTCGGGGGGCGATTGGTACGAGCAGTACTTC. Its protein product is CASSLGDSSGGDWYEQYF.

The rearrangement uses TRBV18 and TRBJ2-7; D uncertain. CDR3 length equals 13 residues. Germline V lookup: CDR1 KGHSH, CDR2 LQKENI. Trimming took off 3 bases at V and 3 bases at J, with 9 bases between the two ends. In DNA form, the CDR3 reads TGTGCCAGCTCACCCAACAGTAACTACGAGCAGTACTTC. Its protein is CASSPNSNYEQYF.